One and the same sample provided the 18 T cell receptor beta chains below, sequenced in a study of cytomegalovirus exposure and HLA in healthy donors. 60 Vbeta and 13 Jbeta primers were used in PCR. Generated by immunoSEQ multiplex PCR, the TCRdb table keeps only in-frame clones and is missing some. The sample has 95,000 to 150,000 clones; approximately 80% are singletons. Sequenced input: PBMCs. These receptors all come from a man in his forties or fifties in good health and CMV-seronegative.

For this clone: The junction shows a germline mismatch at one end, possibly a read error. The CDR3 reads CSSSSSAGLYEQYF. The CDR3 nucleotides are TGTTCCAGCAGCTCCTCGGCGGGTCTCTACGAGCAGTACTTC. The chain recombines TRBV7-9 with TRBJ2-5, with D possibly matching TRBD2 (5 bases). The J call may not be correct, given that the DNA end is closer to TRBJ2-7. Germline V gene lookup returns CDR1 SEHNR and CDR2 FQNEAQ (reference sequence). The CDR3 runs 14 residues.

This chain connects TRBV7-9 to TRBJ1-1; perhaps TRBD1 as D (5 bases). Germline lookup yields CDR1 SEHNR and CDR2 FQNEAQ (reference sequence). V lost 0 bases, J lost 4 bases, and 9 bases lay in between. CDR3 length equals 14 residues. CDR3 in amino acids: CASSLAQGSTEAFF. As DNA, the CDR3 is TGTGCCAGCAGCTTAGCGCAGGGAAGCACTGAAGCTTTCTTT.

The genes are TRBV30 and TRBJ1-2, with 9 bases fitting TRBD1. The germline gives CDR1 GTSNPN, CDR2 SVGIG (reference sequence). The CDR3 spans 13 residues. V was pared by 4 bases and J by 3 bases, with 3 bases of the junction left unmatched. The CDR3 DNA follows: TGTGCCTGGAAGACAGGGGGACACTATGGCTACACCTTC. Its translation: CAWKTGGHYGYTF. Variable domain in full (rest from reference TRBV30 and TRBJ1-2): SQTIHQWPATLVQPVGSPLSLECTVEGTSNPNLYWYRQAAGRGLQLLFYSVGIGQISSEVPQNLSASRPQDRQFILSSKKLLLSDSGFYLCAWKTGGHYGYTFGSGTRLTVV.

The V and J genes are TRBV2 and TRBJ1-4, with D uncertain. V dropped 6 bases and J dropped 8 bases, with 19 bases sitting between them. Germline V gene lookup returns CDR1 SNHLY and CDR2 FYNNEI. The CDR3 covers 15 residues. The CDR3 DNA follows: TGTGCCAGCAGCCTGGGAGGGCCCCTGGAGGAAAAACTGTTTTTT. As protein: CASSLGGPLEEKLFF.

This clone has just a few counts. The chain joins TRBV7-8 to TRBJ2-2, with D perhaps matching TRBD2 (7 bases). Trimming pared 6 bases from V and 4 bases from J, leaving 15 bases between. The length of the CDR3 is 15 residues. The germline CDR1 and CDR2 sequences are SGHVS and FQNEAQ. The CDR3 DNA reads as TGTGCCAGCAGACAAGGGGGGGGATTCACCGGGGAGCTGTTTTTT. This gives the protein CASRQGGGFTGELFF. The full variable domain, completed using reference TRBV7-8 and TRBJ2-2, is GAGVSQSPRYKVAKRGQDVALRCDPISGHVSLFWYQQALGQGPEFLTYFQNEAQLDKSGLPSDRFFAERPEGSVSTLKIQRTQQEDSAVYLCASRQGGGFTGELFFGEGSRLTVL.

V usage is TRBV4-1 and J usage is TRBJ1-2; TRBD1 matches at 7 bases. CDR3 length: 14 amino acids. CDR1 is MGHRA, CDR2 YSYEKL, per germline. Losses at the gene ends were 4 bases for V and 5 bases for J; bases not matched to a gene: 7. CDR3 loop: CASSPARGLYGYTF. For the CDR3, the DNA is TGCGCCAGCAGCCCCGCAAGGGGGCTGTATGGCTACACCTTC.

This clone was recorded a few times. This sample includes further DNA sequences coding for the same CDR3. The V gene is TRBV28, the J gene TRBJ1-6; unclear D gene. Germline values: CDR1 MDHEN, CDR2 SYDVKM. Trimming removed 7 bases at V and 6 bases at J, with 10 bases between. CDR3 length: 13 residues. DNA for the CDR3: TGTGCCAGCACCCTATCGGGTAATTCACCCCTCCACTTT. Its protein product is CASTLSGNSPLHF.

This sequence joins TRBV5-1 and TRBJ2-5; 10 positions match TRBD2. The CDR3 length is 16 residues. From germline, CDR1 is SGHRS and CDR2 YFSETQ. Trimming at V came to 2 bases and at J to 1 base, leaving 5 bases not matched to a gene. The CDR3 is CASSLDTSGAQETQYF. Written as DNA, the CDR3 is TGCGCCAGCAGCTTAGATACTAGCGGGGCCCAAGAGACCCAGTACTTC.

V and J are TRBV6-5 and TRBJ1-2; TRBD1 matches 8 bases. The junction had 6 bases not matched to a gene; V was cut back by 6 bases and J by 3 bases. CDR3 size: 14 residues. The germline CDR1 and CDR2 sequences are MNHEY and SVGAGI. This CDR3 is CASRKTGDDYGYTF. As DNA, the CDR3 is TGTGCCAGCAGGAAGACAGGGGATGACTATGGCTACACCTTC.

This rearrangement joins TRBV4-1 to TRBJ1-4; 8 bases are shared with TRBD1. CDR1 and CDR2 from the germline V gene are MGHRA and YSYEKL. The CDR3 runs to 16 residues. V lost 3 bases to trimming and J lost 2 bases; unmatched junction nucleotides: 5. The CDR3 coding sequence is TGCGCCAGCAGCCAGGGGAACAGGGGGACTAATGAAAAACTGTTTTTT. This sequence encodes CASSQGNRGTNEKLFF.

V gene TRBV30 combines with J gene TRBJ2-3; 8 bases match TRBD2. The CDR3 runs 14 residues. Unmatched junction bases numbered 1, after V lost 2 bases and J lost 0 bases. The germline gives CDR1 GTSNPN, CDR2 SVGIG (reference sequence). The CDR3 region is CAWSPGGSTDTQYF. The CDR3, as DNA: TGTGCCTGGAGTCCGGGGGGGAGCACAGATACGCAGTATTTT.

This rearrangement joins TRBV9 to TRBJ1-4, with D possibly TRBD1 on 6 matching bases. Germline V gene sequence: CDR1 SGDLS, CDR2 YYNGEE. This CDR3 spans 14 amino acids. V was pared by 3 bases and J by 8 bases, with 14 bases between. This CDR3 reads CASSENPDSEKLFF. CDR3 bases: TGTGCCAGCAGCGAGAATCCGGACAGCGAAAAACTGTTTTTT. The complete variable domain, with remaining parts taken from reference TRBV9 and TRBJ1-4, reads DSGVTQTPKHLITATGQRVTLRCSPRSGDLSVYWYQQSLDQGLQFLIQYYNGEERAKGNILERFSAQQFPDLHSELNLSSLELGDSALYFCASSENPDSEKLFFGSGTQLSVL.

A remark on this clone: Sequence at one end of the junction differs from germline and may be a read error. The chain is built from TRBV18 and TRBJ2-5, with 11 bases fitting TRBD2. This CDR3 has 14 amino acids. CDR1 is KGHSH and CDR2 is LQKENI in the germline V gene. This CDR3 reads CASSPLAGEETQYF. The DNA for the CDR3 is TGTGCCAGCTCCCCACTAGCGGGGGAAGAGACCCAGTACTTC. Combining the CDR3 with reference TRBV18 and TRBJ2-5 gives the whole variable domain NAGVMQNPRHLVRRRGQEARLRCSPMKGHSHVYWYRQLPEEGLKFMVYLQKENIIDESGMPKERFSAEFPKEGPSILRIQQVVRGDSAAYFCASSPLAGEETQYFGPGTRLLVL.

The CDR3 here is CASSLVTEEQFF. As DNA, the CDR3 is TGTGCCAGCAGCTTAGTTACAGAGGAGCAGTTCTTC. The chain joins TRBV7-9 to TRBJ2-1, with unresolved D. Germline V gene lookup returns CDR1 SEHNR and CDR2 FQNEAQ (reference sequence). Deletions cut 1 base from V and 10 bases from J, with 8 bases between. The CDR3 extends over 12 amino acids.

The V gene is TRBV6-1, the J gene TRBJ2-2; 8 nucleotides line up with TRBD2. Germline CDR1 reads MNHNS; CDR2 reads SASEGT. The CDR3 sequence is 14 residues long. Losses at the gene ends were 7 bases for V and 4 bases for J; bases not matched to a gene: 5. CDR3 amino acids: CASITSGGTGELFF. CDR3 coding DNA: TGTGCCAGCATTACTAGCGGAGGCACCGGGGAGCTGTTTTTT.

This chain links TRBV29-1 with TRBJ1-2, with 8 bases matching TRBD1. CDR3 length: 15 residues. Germline loops: CDR1 SQVTM, CDR2 ANQGSEA. Losses at the gene ends were 1 base for V and 2 bases for J; bases not matched to a gene: 6. This chain's CDR3 is CSVEGDRGTNYGYTF. CDR3 nucleotides: TGCAGCGTTGAAGGCGACAGGGGAACCAACTATGGCTACACCTTC.

This chain joins TRBV5-1 and TRBJ2-6, with 8 bases matching TRBD1. Germline CDR1 and CDR2: SGHRS and YFSETQ. This CDR3 is built from 15 residues. V trimming: 4 bases; J trimming: 2 bases; junction bases outside the gene matches: 2. The CDR3 nucleotides are TGCGCCAGCAGCGCGGACAGGGCTGGGGCCAACGTCCTGACTTTC. It specifies CASSADRAGANVLTF.

The rearrangement links TRBV19 to TRBJ1-2, with TRBD1 as a possible D gene (5 bases). CDR3 length: 16 residues. Trimming left V 0 bases short and J 3 bases short, with 14 bases between. The germline V gene has CDR1 LNHDA and CDR2 SQIVND (reference sequence). CDR3 sequence (DNA): TGTGCCAGTAGTATAGATCATCCGGGCAGGGACTATGGCTACACCTTC. It translates to CASSIDHPGRDYGYTF.